The sequence of this T cell receptor beta chain was determined in a study of T cells in Graves' hyperthyroidism and ophthalmopathy. Background on the study: Peripheral blood was taken when the disease was first diagnosed, before any treatment began.

Study-wide results and limits: A model using 13 V-J features told ophthalmopathy apart from stable hyperthyroidism.

V was clipped by 4 bases and J by 5 bases; unmatched bases: 8. CDR3 length: 16 residues. Per the germline V gene, CDR1 is SGHRS and CDR2 is YFSETQ. A NOSPECS grade of at least 4, a Clinical Activity Score of at least 3 and duration under 3 months were recorded in ophthalmopathy patients. From around 11 ml of fresh peripheral blood, PBMCs were isolated. RNA transcripts were the template for amplifying TCR beta CDR3 regions. Initially, a first-round RT-PCR of the TCR CDR3 employed the HTBI primer set. TCRdb itself ran the multiplex PCR reads through MiXCR, one entry per CDR3 protein. The sample includes hundreds of thousands of distinct CDR3 sequences, less than 20% of them seen just once. This clonotype appeared many times. Its antigen is unknown.

The chain carries TRBV5-1 and TRBJ1-4; 10 nucleotides align to TRBD1. Sequenced material: blood. The sequence came from a man between 50 and 59 years old with Graves' ophthalmopathy. The CDR3 loop is CASSPGQGNRNEKLFF. The CDR3 DNA follows: TGCGCCAGCAGCCCGGGACAGGGGAACCGAAATGAAAAACTGTTTTTT.